The clone carrying this T cell receptor beta chain was recorded a few times. The antigen remains undetermined. These data belong to a study of T-cell memory formation after mild COVID-19. Study results and caveats: That cross-reactive memory joined was suggested by some responding clones appearing in pre-infection memory.

It was 5'RACE with constant-segment primers that produced the TCR alpha and TCR beta cDNA libraries, which carried sample barcodes and UMIs. From the 5' RACE reads, TCRdb called clonotypes with MiXCR, one entry per CDR3 protein. Of 250,000 to 400,000 distinct CDR3 sequences in the sample, roughly an eighth are singletons; the top ten hold around 20%. Looked up from germline, CDR1 is ENHRY and CDR2 is SYGVKD. The CDR3 consists of 17 residues. Trimming took off 0 bases at V and 0 bases at J, with 14 bases between the two ends. This TCR was recovered from a man between 18 and 35 years old who had mild COVID-19 (a few samples of this study predate the infection). Cell type and time point are not known. Sequencing input: PBMCs or a T cell subset sorted from them (not recorded which). The V gene is TRBV10-3, the J gene TRBJ1-2; D gene ambiguous. CDR3 coding DNA: TGTGCCATCAGTGAGTCAAGGGCCGGCAGTCCTAACTATGGCTACACCTTC. Translating it yields CAISESRAGSPNYGYTF.